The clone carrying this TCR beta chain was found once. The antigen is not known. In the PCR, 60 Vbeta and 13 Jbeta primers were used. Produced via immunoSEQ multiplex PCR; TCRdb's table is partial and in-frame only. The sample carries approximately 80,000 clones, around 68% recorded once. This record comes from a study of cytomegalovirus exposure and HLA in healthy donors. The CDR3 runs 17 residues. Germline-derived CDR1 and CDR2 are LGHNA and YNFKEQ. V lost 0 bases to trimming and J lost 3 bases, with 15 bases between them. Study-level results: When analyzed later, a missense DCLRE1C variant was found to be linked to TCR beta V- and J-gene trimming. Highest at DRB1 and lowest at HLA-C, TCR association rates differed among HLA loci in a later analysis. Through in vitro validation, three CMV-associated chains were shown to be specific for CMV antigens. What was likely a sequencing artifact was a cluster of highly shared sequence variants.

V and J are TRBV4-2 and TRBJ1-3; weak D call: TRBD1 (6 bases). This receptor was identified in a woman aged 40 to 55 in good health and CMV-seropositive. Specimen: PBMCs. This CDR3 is CASSQERYGTFGNTIYF. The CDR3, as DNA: TGTGCCAGCAGCCAAGAGAGGTACGGGACATTTGGAAACACCATATATTTT.